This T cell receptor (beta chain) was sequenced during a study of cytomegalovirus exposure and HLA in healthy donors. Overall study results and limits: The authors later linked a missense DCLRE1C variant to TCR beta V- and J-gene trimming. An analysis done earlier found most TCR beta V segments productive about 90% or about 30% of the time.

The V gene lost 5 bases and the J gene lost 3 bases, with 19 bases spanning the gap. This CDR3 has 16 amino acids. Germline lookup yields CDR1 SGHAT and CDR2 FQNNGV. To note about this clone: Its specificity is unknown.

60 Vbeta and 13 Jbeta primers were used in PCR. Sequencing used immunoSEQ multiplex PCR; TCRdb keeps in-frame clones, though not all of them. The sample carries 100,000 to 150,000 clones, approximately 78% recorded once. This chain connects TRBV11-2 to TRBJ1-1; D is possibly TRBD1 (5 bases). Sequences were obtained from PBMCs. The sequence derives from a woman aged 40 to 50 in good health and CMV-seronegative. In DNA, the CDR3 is TGTGCCAGCAGCAAGATAACAGGTGCTCGCGACACTGAAGCTTTCTTT. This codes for CASSKITGARDTEAFF. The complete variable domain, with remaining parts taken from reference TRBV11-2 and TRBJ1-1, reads EAGVAQSPRYKIIEKRQSVAFWCNPISGHATLYWYQQILGQGPKLLIQFQNNGVVDDSQLPKDRFSAERLKGVDSTLKIQPAKLEDSAVYLCASSKITGARDTEAFFGQGTRLTVV.